This TCR beta chain appears in the sequencing data of a study of OX40 agonist ivuxolimab in advanced cancers. Study-wide results and limits: Clonal expansion was seen in CD4+ and CD8+ blood T cells by week 6 at 0.1 to 3.0 mg/kg.

TCRdb's table, derived via immunoSEQ multiplex PCR, lists solely in-frame clones and lacks some. The data hold under 30,000 clones, with approximately 91% observed a single time. As regards this clone: Its antigen is currently unknown.

V was cut by 3 bases and J by 4 bases, with 10 bases left in between. The CDR3 is 13 residues long. Germline V gene lookup returns CDR1 SGHTA and CDR2 FQGNSA. The chain couples TRBV7-2 to TRBJ2-7; D might be TRBD1 or TRBD2, each matching 5 bases. This sequence was found in an adult with an advanced solid tumor such as melanoma, head and neck, liver or kidney cancer. Sequences were derived from CD4+ or CD8+ T cells sorted from blood, sampled in a trial of the OX40 agonist ivuxolimab. The CDR3 sequence is CASSFGTPYEQYF. The CDR3 DNA reads TGTGCCAGCAGCTTCGGGACGCCTTACGAGCAGTACTTC.